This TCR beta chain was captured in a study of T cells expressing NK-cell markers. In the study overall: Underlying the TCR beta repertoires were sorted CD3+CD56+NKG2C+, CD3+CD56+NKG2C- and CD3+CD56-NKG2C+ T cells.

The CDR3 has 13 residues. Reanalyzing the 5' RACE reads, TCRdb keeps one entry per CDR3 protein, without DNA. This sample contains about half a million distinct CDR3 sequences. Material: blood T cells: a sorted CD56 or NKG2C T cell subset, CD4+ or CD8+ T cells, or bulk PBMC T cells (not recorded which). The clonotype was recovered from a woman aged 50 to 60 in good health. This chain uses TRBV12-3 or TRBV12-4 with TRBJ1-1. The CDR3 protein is CASSSSVNTEAFF.